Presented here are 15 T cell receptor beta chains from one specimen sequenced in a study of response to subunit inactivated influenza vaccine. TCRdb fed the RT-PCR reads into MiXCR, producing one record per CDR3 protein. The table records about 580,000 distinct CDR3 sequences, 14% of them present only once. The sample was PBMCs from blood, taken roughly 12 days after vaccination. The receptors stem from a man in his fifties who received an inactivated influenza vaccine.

CDR3 protein: CSARGDRYTGELFF. The CDR3 region has the DNA TGCAGTGCTAGGGGGGACAGATACACCGGGGAGCTGTTTTTT. The chain carries TRBV20-1 and TRBJ2-2, with 7 bases that match TRBD1. Germline lookup yields CDR1 DFQATT and CDR2 SNEGSKA (reference sequence). The CDR3 runs 14 residues. Losses at the gene ends were 3 bases for V and 3 bases for J; bases not matched to a gene: 4.

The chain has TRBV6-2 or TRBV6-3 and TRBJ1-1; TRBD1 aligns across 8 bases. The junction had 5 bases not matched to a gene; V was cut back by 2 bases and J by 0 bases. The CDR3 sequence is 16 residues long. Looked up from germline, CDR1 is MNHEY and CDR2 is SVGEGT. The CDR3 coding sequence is TGTGCCAGCAGTTACGCCAGGGGGCTCTTGAACACTGAAGCTTTCTTT. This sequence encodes CASSYARGLLNTEAFF.

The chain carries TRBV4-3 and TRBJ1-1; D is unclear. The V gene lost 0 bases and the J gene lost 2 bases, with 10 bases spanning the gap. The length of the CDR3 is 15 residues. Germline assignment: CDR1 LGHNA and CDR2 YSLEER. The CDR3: CASSQDFTPNTEAFF. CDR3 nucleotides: TGCGCCAGCAGCCAAGATTTCACCCCAAACACTGAAGCTTTCTTT.

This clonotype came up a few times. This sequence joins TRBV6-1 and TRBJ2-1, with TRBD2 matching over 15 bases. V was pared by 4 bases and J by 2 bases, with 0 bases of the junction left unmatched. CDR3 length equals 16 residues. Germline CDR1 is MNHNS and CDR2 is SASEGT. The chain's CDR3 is CASSGTSGGAYNEQFF. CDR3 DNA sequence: TGTGCCAGCAGTGGGACTAGCGGGGGGGCCTACAATGAGCAGTTCTTC.

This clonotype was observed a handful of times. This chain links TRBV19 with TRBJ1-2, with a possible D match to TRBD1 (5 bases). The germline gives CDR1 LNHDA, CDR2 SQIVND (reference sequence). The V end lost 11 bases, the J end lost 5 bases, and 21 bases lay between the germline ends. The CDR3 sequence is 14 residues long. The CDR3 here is CAPQGRTPTYGYTF. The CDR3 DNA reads TGTGCCCCCCAAGGACGGACACCGACTTATGGCTACACCTTC.

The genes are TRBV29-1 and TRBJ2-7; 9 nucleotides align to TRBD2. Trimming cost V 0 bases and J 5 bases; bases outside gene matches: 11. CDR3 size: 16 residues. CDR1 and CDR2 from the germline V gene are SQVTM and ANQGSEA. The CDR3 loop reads CSVEDRFSGSQDEQYF. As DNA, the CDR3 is TGCAGCGTTGAAGATCGGTTTAGCGGGAGTCAGGACGAGCAGTACTTC.

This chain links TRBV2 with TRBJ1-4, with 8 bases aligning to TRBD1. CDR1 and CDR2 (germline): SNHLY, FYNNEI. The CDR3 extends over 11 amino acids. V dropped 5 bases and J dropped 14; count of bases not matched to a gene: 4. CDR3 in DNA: TGTGCCAGCAGTACACCAGGGGGCCTGTTTTTT. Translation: CASSTPGGLFF.

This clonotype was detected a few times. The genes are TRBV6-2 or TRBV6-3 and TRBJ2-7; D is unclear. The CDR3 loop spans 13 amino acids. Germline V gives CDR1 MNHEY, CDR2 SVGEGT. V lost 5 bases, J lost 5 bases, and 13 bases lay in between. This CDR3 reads CASSDPVRHEQYF. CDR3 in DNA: TGTGCCAGCAGTGACCCCGTCCGCCACGAGCAGTACTTC.

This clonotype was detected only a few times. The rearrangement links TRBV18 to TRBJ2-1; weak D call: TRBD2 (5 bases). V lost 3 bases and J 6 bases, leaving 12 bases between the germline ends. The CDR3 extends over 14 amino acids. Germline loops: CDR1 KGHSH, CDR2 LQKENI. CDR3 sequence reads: CASSPGDWGNEQFF. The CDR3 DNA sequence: TGTGCCAGCTCACCCGGGGATTGGGGCAATGAGCAGTTCTTC. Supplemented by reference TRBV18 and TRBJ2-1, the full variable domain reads NAGVMQNPRHLVRRRGQEARLRCSPMKGHSHVYWYRQLPEEGLKFMVYLQKENIIDESGMPKERFSAEFPKEGPSILRIQQVVRGDSAAYFCASSPGDWGNEQFFGPGTRLTVL.

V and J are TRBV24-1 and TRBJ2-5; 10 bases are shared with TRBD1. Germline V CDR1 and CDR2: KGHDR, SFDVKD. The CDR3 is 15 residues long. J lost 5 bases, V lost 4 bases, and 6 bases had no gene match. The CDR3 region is CATSEWTGGYETQYF. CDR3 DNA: TGTGCCACCAGTGAATGGACAGGGGGGTACGAGACCCAGTACTTC.

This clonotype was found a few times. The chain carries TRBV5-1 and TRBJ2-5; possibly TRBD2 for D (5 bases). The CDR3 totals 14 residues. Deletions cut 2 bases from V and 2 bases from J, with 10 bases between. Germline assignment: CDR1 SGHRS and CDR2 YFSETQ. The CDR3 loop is CASSFSGDQETQYF. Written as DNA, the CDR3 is TGCGCCAGCAGCTTTTCCGGGGATCAAGAGACCCAGTACTTC.

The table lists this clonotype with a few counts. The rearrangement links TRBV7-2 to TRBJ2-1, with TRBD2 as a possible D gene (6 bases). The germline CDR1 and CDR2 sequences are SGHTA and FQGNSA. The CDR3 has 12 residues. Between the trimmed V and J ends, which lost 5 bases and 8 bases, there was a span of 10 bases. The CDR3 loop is CASSPAGYEQFF. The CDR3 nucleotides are TGTGCCAGCAGCCCAGCGGGTTATGAGCAGTTCTTC.

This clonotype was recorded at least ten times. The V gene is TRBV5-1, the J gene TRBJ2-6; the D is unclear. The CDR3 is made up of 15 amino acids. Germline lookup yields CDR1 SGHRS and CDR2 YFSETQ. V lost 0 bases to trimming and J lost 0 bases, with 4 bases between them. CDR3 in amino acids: CASSLAPSGANVLTF. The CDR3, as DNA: TGCGCCAGCAGCTTGGCCCCCTCTGGGGCCAACGTCCTGACTTTC.

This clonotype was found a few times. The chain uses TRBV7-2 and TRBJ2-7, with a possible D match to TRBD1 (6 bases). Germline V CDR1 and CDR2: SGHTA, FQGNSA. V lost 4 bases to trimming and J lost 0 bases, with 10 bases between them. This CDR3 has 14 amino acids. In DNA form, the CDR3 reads TGTGCCAGCAGCTCAGGACAGCACTCCTACGAGCAGTACTTC. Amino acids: CASSSGQHSYEQYF.

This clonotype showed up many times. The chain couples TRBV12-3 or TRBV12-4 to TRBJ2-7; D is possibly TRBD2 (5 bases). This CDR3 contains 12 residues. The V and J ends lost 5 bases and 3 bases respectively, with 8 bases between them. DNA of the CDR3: TGTGCCAGCAGTACCGGGGTCTACGAGCAGTACTTC. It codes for CASSTGVYEQYF.